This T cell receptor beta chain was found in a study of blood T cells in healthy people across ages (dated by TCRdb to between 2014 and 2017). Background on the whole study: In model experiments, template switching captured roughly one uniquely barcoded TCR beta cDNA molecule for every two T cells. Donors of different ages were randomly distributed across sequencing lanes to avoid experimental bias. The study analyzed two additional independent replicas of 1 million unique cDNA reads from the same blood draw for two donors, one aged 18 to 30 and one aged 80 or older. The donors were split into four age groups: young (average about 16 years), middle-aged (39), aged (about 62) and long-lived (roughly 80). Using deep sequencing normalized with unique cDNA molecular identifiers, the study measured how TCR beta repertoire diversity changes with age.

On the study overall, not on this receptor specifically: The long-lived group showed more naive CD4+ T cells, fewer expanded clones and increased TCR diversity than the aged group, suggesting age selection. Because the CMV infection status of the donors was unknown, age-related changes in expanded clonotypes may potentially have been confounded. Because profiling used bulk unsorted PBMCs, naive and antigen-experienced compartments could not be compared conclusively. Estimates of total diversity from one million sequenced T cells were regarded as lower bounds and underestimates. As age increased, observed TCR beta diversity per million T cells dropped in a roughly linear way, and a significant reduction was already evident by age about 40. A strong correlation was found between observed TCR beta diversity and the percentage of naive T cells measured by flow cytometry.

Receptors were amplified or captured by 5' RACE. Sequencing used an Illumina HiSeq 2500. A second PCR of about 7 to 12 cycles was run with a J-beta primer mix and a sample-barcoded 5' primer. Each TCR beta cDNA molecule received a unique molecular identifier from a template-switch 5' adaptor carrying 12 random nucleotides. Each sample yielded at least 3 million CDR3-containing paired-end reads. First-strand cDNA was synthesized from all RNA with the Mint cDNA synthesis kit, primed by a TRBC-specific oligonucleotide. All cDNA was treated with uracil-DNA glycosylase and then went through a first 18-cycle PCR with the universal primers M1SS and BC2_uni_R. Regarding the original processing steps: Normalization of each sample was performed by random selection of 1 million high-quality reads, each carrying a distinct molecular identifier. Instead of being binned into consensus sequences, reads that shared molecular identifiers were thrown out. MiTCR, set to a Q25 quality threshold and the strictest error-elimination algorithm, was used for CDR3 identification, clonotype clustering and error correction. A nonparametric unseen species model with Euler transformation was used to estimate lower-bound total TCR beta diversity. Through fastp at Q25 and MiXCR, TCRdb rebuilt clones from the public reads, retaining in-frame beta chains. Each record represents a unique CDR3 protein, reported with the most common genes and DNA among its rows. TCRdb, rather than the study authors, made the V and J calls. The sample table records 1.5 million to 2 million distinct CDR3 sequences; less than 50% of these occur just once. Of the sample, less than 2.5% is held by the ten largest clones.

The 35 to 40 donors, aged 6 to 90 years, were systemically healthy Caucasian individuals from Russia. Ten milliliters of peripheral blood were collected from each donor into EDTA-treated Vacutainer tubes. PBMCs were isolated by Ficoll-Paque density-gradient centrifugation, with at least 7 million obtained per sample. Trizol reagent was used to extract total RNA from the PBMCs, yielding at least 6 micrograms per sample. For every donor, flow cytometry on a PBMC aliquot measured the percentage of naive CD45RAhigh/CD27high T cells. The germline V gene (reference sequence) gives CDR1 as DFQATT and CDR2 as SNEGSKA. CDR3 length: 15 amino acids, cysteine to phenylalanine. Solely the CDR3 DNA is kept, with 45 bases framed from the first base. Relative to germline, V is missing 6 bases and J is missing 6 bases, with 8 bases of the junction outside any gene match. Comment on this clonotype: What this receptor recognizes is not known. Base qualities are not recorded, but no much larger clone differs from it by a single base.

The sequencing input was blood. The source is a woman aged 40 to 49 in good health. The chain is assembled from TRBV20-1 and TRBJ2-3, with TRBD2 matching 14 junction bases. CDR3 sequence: CSARTSGGPIDTQYF. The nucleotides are TGCAGTGCCCGGACTAGCGGGGGGCCGATTGATACGCAGTATTTT.